These 21 T cell receptor beta chains originate from one sample sequenced in a study of T cell responses to AZD1222 COVID-19 vaccine. Sequenced by immunoSEQ multiplex PCR; TCRdb stores in-frame clones only, minus some. The sample consists of around 120,000 clones, approximately 88% of them appearing once. This specimen consisted of peripheral blood, obtained on day 0 of AZD1222 vaccination. These receptors all stem from an adult in good health.

The CDR3 region has the DNA TGTGCCAGCAGCCTTACTAGCGGGGGTGTCACAGATACGCAGTATTTT. Amino acid sequence: CASSLTSGGVTDTQYF. The chain recombines TRBV11-3 with TRBJ2-3; TRBD2 aligns across 11 bases. The germline V gene encodes CDR1 SGHNT and CDR2 YENEEA. The J segment lost 2 bases and the V segment lost 5 bases, leaving 6 bases of the junction unmatched. This CDR3 region has 16 residues.

This clone was seen once. The chain couples TRBV28 to TRBJ2-7; 9 bases are a match to TRBD1. Germline values: CDR1 MDHEN, CDR2 SYDVKM. This CDR3 comprises 17 residues. Trimming removed 2 bases from V and 4 bases from J; junction bases left unmatched: 12. The CDR3 sequence is CASSLTLRRDRDYEQYF. The CDR3 nucleotides read TGTGCCAGCAGTTTAACGTTACGCCGGGACAGGGATTACGAGCAGTACTTC.

V usage is TRBV5-1 and J usage is TRBJ2-1, with 12 bases that match TRBD2. The CDR3 loop spans 16 amino acids. Germline CDR1 and CDR2: SGHRS and YFSETQ. Trimming cost V 4 bases and J 5 bases; bases outside gene matches: 7. The CDR3 loop reads CASSALLAGGHNEQFF. The CDR3 region has the DNA TGCGCCAGCAGCGCACTCCTAGCGGGGGGGCACAATGAGCAGTTCTTC.

The chain employs TRBV2 and TRBJ1-5; D is possibly TRBD1 (5 bases). The CDR3 contains 15 residues. From germline, CDR1 is SNHLY and CDR2 FYNNEI. The V end lost 6 bases, the J end lost 3 bases, and 15 bases lay between the germline ends. CDR3 bases: TGTGCCAGCAGCCCCAGAGGGACCTTCAATCAGCCCCAGCATTTT. As protein: CASSPRGTFNQPQHF.

The V and J genes are TRBV6-5 and TRBJ1-4, with TRBD1 matching over 7 bases. The CDR3 consists of 15 residues. V lost 5 bases and J lost 8; bases outside the gene matches: 11. CDR1 and CDR2 from the germline V gene are MNHEY and SVGAGI. Written as DNA, the CDR3 is TGTGCCAGCAGTCCTACAGGGGTTTGGGGAGAAAAACTGTTTTTT. Translation gives CASSPTGVWGEKLFF.

This chain uses TRBV4-1 with TRBJ1-1; D gene uncertain. Per the germline V gene, CDR1 is MGHRA and CDR2 is YSYEKL. The CDR3 is 15 residues long. Trimming left V 3 bases short and J 1 base short, with 12 bases between. CDR3: CASSQIFFRNTEAFF. The DNA for the CDR3 is TGCGCCAGCAGCCAGATCTTTTTTCGGAACACTGAAGCTTTCTTT.

The gene calls are TRBV28 and TRBJ2-5; D may be TRBD2 (6 bases). CDR3 length: 15 amino acids. Germline V CDR1 and CDR2: MDHEN, SYDVKM. Trimming cost V 2 bases and J 2 bases, with 12 bases left between them. The CDR3 DNA reads as TGTGCCAGCAGTTTACAAGCGGGTATTCAAGAGACCCAGTACTTC. Residues: CASSLQAGIQETQYF. The complete variable domain, with remaining parts taken from reference TRBV28 and TRBJ2-5, reads DVKVTQSSRYLVKRTGEKVFLECVQDMDHENMFWYRQDPGLGLRLIYFSYDVKMKEKGDIPEGYSVSREKKERFSLILESASTNQTSMYLCASSLQAGIQETQYFGPGTRLLVL.

This sequence joins TRBV2 and TRBJ1-1, with no clear D. Germline CDR1 reads SNHLY; CDR2 reads FYNNEI. The length of the CDR3 is 15 residues. V was pared by 7 bases and J by 3 bases, with 18 bases between. CDR3 sequence (DNA): TGTGCCAGCACTTCCCTCGGGTTCGGGGACACTGAAGCTTTCTTT. Protein product: CASTSLGFGDTEAFF.

A remark on this clone: At one of its ends the junction is not consistent with the germline gene, which may arise from a read error. V gene TRBV7-2 combines with J gene TRBJ1-1; 11 bases are shared with TRBD1. The CDR3 totals 15 residues. From germline, CDR1 is SGHTA and CDR2 FQGNSA. This chain's CDR3 is CASSSRTGGRVESFF. CDR3 in DNA: TGTGCCAGCAGCTCACGGACAGGGGGCCGAGTTGAATCTTTCTTT.

The chain uses TRBV6-2 or TRBV6-3 and TRBJ2-7; 11 bases map to TRBD2. The J segment lost 0 bases and the V segment lost 5 bases, leaving 6 bases of the junction unmatched. CDR3 size: 16 residues. Germline V gene sequence: CDR1 MNHEY, CDR2 SVGEGT. In nucleotides, the CDR3 is TGTGCCAGCAGTCGACTAGCGGGGTTCGGCTCCTACGAGCAGTACTTC. This encodes CASSRLAGFGSYEQYF.

The rearrangement joins TRBV19 to TRBJ1-2; D is possibly TRBD1 (5 bases). V gave up 2 bases and J gave up 8 bases, with 12 bases separating them. From germline, CDR1 is LNHDA and CDR2 SQIVND (reference sequence). The CDR3 totals 13 residues. CDR3 amino acids: CASSITGTGGYTF. CDR3 sequence (DNA): TGTGCCAGTAGTATAACCGGGACGGGAGGCTACACCTTC.

The chain recombines TRBV7-8 with TRBJ2-3; TRBD1 might be the D (5 bases). Trimming took 5 bases from V and 2 from J, leaving 14 bases between them. CDR1 is SGHVS, CDR2 FQNEAQ, per germline. The CDR3 sequence is 15 residues long. In DNA, the CDR3 is TGTGCCAGCAGCCCGATGTGGGGCCCCACAGATACGCAGTATTTT. Amino acid sequence: CASSPMWGPTDTQYF.

The V call is TRBV19, the J call TRBJ1-5; maybe TRBD1 (5 bases). Trimming cost V 4 bases and J 0 bases, with 19 bases left between them. Germline V gene sequence: CDR1 LNHDA, CDR2 SQIVND (reference sequence). CDR3 length equals 18 residues. The CDR3, as DNA: TGTGCCAGTAGTAATGTCCCCAGGGTAGGGAATAGCAATCAGCCCCAGCATTTT. This gives the protein CASSNVPRVGNSNQPQHF.

This rearrangement joins TRBV18 to TRBJ2-7, with no clear D. Trimming stripped 3 bases from V and 0 bases from J, with 12 bases between. CDR1 KGHSH and CDR2 LQKENI come from the germline V gene. This CDR3 has 15 amino acids. CDR3 loop: CASSPAQQSSYEQYF. The CDR3 DNA is TGTGCCAGCTCACCGGCCCAACAGAGCTCCTACGAGCAGTACTTC.

This clone was seen a handful of times. This rearrangement joins TRBV9 to TRBJ1-6, with D unresolved. CDR1 SGDLS and CDR2 YYNGEE come from the germline V gene. The CDR3 is 15 amino acids. Trimming cost V 0 bases and J 9 bases, with 13 bases left between them. CDR3 in amino acids: CASSVEGSGSSPLHF. The CDR3 coding sequence is TGTGCCAGCAGCGTAGAGGGTAGCGGATCTTCACCCCTCCACTTT.

The chain is built from TRBV12-3 or TRBV12-4 and TRBJ1-1, with 8 nucleotides matching TRBD1. Unmatched junction bases numbered 1, after V lost 6 bases and J lost 4 bases. The CDR3 loop spans 12 amino acids. The CDR3 bases are TGTGCCAGCAGCACAGGGGGCACTGAAGCTTTCTTT. This translates into CASSTGGTEAFF.

Only one count was recorded for this clone. The CDR3: CASSYNSDGRQPQHF. CDR3 DNA: TGTGCCAGCAGTTACAATTCGGACGGACGTCAGCCCCAGCATTTT. The V gene is TRBV6-5, the J gene TRBJ1-5, with unresolved D. V gave up 2 bases and J gave up 6 bases, with 14 bases separating them. The CDR3 covers 15 residues. Per the germline V gene, CDR1 is MNHEY and CDR2 is SVGAGI.

On this clone itself: A much larger clonotype is one base distant, so this may be a read error. This same CDR3 is encoded by further DNA sequences in the sample. The V call is TRBV4-1, the J call TRBJ1-2; D unclear. This CDR3 is built from 13 residues. CDR1 and CDR2 (germline): MGHRA, YSYEKL. Trimming took off 1 base at V and 1 base at J, with 4 bases between the two ends. The DNA of the CDR3 is TGCGCCAGCAGCCAAGCACTTAACTATGGCTACACCTTC. Protein sequence: CASSQALNYGYTF.

This chain links TRBV5-1 with TRBJ2-7; the D is unclear. Germline-derived CDR1 and CDR2 are SGHRS and YFSETQ. This CDR3 is built from 13 residues. Trimming removed 0 bases at V and 4 bases at J, with 8 bases between. The CDR3, as DNA: TGCGCCAGCAGCTTGGAGGGTCGGTACGAGCAGTACTTC. Its protein is CASSLEGRYEQYF.

This clone was found a few times. The J gene is TRBJ1-6, the V gene TRBV4-3, with TRBD1 matching 9 bases. The ends lost 4 bases at V and 5 bases at J; junction bases unmatched: 6. This CDR3 has 16 amino acids. Germline loops: CDR1 LGHNA, CDR2 YSLEER. CDR3: CASSRLQGADNSPLHF. As DNA, the CDR3 is TGCGCCAGCAGCCGTCTACAGGGGGCCGATAATTCACCCCTCCACTTT.

The chain uses TRBV10-2 and TRBJ2-2; 7 bases align to TRBD2. Unmatched junction bases numbered 5, after V lost 4 bases and J lost 0 bases. The CDR3 has 16 amino acids. Germline values: CDR1 WSHSY, CDR2 SAAADI. The CDR3 loop reads CASSAGLGTNTGELFF. CDR3 coding DNA: TGCGCCAGCAGTGCAGGACTAGGGACGAACACCGGGGAGCTGTTTTTT.